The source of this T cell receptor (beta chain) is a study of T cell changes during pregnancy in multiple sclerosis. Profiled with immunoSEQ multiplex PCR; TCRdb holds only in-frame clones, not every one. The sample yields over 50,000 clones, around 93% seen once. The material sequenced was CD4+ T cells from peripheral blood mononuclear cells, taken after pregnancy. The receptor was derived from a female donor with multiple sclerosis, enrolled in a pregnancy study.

CDR3 nucleotide sequence: TGTGCCAGCAGTGAATCGAGGGGAGGTGAGCAGTACTTC. Its translation: CASSESRGGEQYF. The chain uses TRBV25-1 and TRBJ2-7; D perhaps matches TRBD2 (6 bases). Per germline, CDR1 MGHDK and CDR2 SYGVNS. The CDR3 extends over 13 amino acids. V lost 1 base to trimming and J lost 7 bases, with 11 bases between them.